Given below is one T cell receptor beta chain in context. Its antigen is unidentified. The data derive from a study of T cell responses to AZD1222 COVID-19 vaccine. Profiling relied on immunoSEQ multiplex PCR, and the TCRdb table lists in-frame clones only, not all of them. The sample includes tens of thousands of clones, 85% to 90% of them seen just once. Study-level points and caveats: CD4 TCRs linked to vaccination spanned spike, dominating at 160-218 and 743-854. Scientists sampled the repertoires only once the peak T cell response had passed. Nearly half of the spike-specific TCRs reportedly recognize variant regions that carry no mutations. Only 6 or 7 AZD1222 recipients tested seropositive at baseline.

The trim removed 0 bases at V and 4 bases at J, leaving 7 bases unmatched. This CDR3 spans 17 amino acids. Germline CDR1 and CDR2: KGHSH and LQKENI. The specimen was peripheral blood, collected on day 0 of AZD1222 vaccination. The J gene is TRBJ2-7, the V gene TRBV18, with 12 bases lining up with TRBD1. This TCR was sampled from an adult in good health. The CDR3 DNA reads as TGTGCCAGCTCACCACCACTGGGACAGGGGGCCCCATACGAGCAGTACTTC. Its protein product is CASSPPLGQGAPYEQYF. Full variable domain (rest looked up from reference TRBV18 and TRBJ2-7): NAGVMQNPRHLVRRRGQEARLRCSPMKGHSHVYWYRQLPEEGLKFMVYLQKENIIDESGMPKERFSAEFPKEGPSILRIQQVVRGDSAAYFCASSPPLGQGAPYEQYFGPGTRLTVT.